Listed here is a single T cell receptor (beta chain). These data are taken from a study of blood T cell repertoires in COVID-19. The authors' processing: Amplification of reference gene primers provided the estimated nucleated cell counts. Only in-frame clones appear in the TCRdb table, and some are missing; sequencing was by immunoSEQ multiplex PCR. That table is the source of V, J and clone size, and D and trimming were worked out from the DNA. The sample comprises 200,000 to 250,000 clones, around nine tenths of which are singletons, and around 1.6% rests with the top ten. Germline values: CDR1 SGDLS, CDR2 YYNGEE. The CDR3 spans 15 residues. Trimming removed 4 bases at V and 1 base at J, with 14 bases between.

The J gene is TRBJ1-2, the V gene TRBV9; D possibly corresponds to TRBD1 (5 bases). This receptor was identified in a young man with active or convalescent COVID-19. Sequenced sample: peripheral blood. The DNA for the CDR3 is TGTGCCAGCAGCCCTCCCGGGACTTTTAACTATGGCTACACCTTC. Protein: CASSPPGTFNYGYTF.